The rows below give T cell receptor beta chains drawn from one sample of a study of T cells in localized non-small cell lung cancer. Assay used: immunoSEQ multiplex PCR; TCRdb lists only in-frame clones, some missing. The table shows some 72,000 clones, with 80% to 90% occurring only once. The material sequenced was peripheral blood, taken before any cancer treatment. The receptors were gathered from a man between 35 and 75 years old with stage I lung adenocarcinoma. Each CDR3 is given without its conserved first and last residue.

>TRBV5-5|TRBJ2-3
ASNIDTQGTQY
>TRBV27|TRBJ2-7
ASSPLAGVGSYEQY
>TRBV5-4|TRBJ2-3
ASSLKRGGQDTQY
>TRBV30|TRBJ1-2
AWSYGQGRGAYGYT
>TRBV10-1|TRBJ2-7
ASMPPDTQTYEQY
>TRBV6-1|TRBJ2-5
ASLQGLGETQY
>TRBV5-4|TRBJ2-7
ASSFSPGAAYEQY
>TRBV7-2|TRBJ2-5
ASSQRAGRLQETQY
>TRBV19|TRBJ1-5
ASSILLRGTEYQPQH
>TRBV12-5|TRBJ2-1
ASGLVGPGRDRGIGEQF
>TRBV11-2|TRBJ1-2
ASSLNPGWVGYT
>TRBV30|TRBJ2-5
ACLEAQY
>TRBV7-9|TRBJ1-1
ASSSGRTEAF
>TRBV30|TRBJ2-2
AWRLGGTSTGELF
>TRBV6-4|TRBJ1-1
ASSKTGELNTEAF
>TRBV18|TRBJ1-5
ASSPLGQGGANQPQH
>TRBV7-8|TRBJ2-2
ASSRRGTGELF
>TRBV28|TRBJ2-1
ASRLAGGNEQF
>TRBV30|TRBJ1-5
AWSDYPTGNQPQH
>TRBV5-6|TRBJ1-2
ASSPGTRIRYGYT
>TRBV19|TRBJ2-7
AISLGIGNEQY
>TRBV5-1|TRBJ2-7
ASSFTGGIDEQY
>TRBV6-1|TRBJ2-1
ASSEWNEQF
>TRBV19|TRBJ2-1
ASSMAQGRREQF
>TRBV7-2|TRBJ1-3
ASSPLSTSGNTIY
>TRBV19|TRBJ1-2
ATLGQGVVGYT
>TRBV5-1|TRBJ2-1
ASSLASRDEQF
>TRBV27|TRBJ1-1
ASKAGVNTEAF
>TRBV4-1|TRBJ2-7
ASSQVENSLPEQY
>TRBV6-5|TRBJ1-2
ASSEGESPYGYT
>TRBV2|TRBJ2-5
ASSQGETQY
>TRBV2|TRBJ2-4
ASRAGPPAQNIQY
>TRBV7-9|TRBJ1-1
ASSPTGGRSDTEAF